This entry lists 10 T cell receptor beta chains sequenced from one sample in a study of Tregs in tolerant kidney transplant recipients. Sequenced by immunoSEQ multiplex PCR; TCRdb stores in-frame clones only, minus some. The data show tens of thousands of clones, and the top ten clones hold roughly 0.89%. The specimen was CD4+ T cells from blood, collected before the transplant. The receptors here all came from a human donor who received a combined kidney and bone marrow transplant.

For this clone: The read stops 3 residues short of the end of the CDR3; the missing end is completed from the germline J gene. The J gene is TRBJ1-1, the V gene TRBV30; D might be TRBD1 (5 bases). There are 12 residues in the CDR3. The germline V gene has CDR1 GTSNPN and CDR2 SVGIG (reference sequence). V lost 6 bases, J lost 3 bases, and 11 bases lay in between. The covered CDR3 bases are TGTGCCTGCTCAGGGAGGGACACTGAA. Residues: CACSGRDTE. The entire CDR3 sequence reads CACSGRDTEAFF.

With respect to this clone: The read gets to within 3 residues of the CDR3 end, and the germline J gene fills in the rest. The chain combines TRBV19 with TRBJ2-3, with D maybe TRBD2 (5 bases). Per the germline V gene, CDR1 is LNHDA and CDR2 is SQIVND (reference sequence). Trimming left V 7 bases short and J 4 bases short, with 18 bases between. There are 15 residues in the CDR3. CDR3 amino acids: CASNSVSFGADTQYF. The CDR3 DNA, read in part, is TGTGCCAGTAATTCGGTATCGTTCGGGGCAGATACG. Complete variable domain (other parts from reference TRBV19 and TRBJ2-3): DGGITQSPKYLFRKEGQNVTLSCEQNLNHDAMYWYRQDPGQGLRLIYYSQIVNDFQKGDIAEGYSVSREKKESFPLTVTSAQKNPTAFYLCASNSVSFGADTQYFGPGTRLTVL.

Concerning this clone itself: Coverage ceases 3 residues before the CDR3 finishes, and the germline J gene fills in the end. This chain joins TRBV19 and TRBJ1-1; D remains unclear. Trimming stripped 4 bases from V and 4 bases from J, with 19 bases between. Germline V gene sequence: CDR1 LNHDA, CDR2 SQIVND (reference sequence). The CDR3 contains 16 residues. CDR3 DNA, as far as it was read: TGTGCCAGTAGTAAGGGCCCCCGGGGAGGAGGCACTGAA. The encoded protein is CASSKGPRGGGTE. The entire CDR3 protein reads CASSKGPRGGGTEAFF.

Comment on this clone: Read coverage stops 3 residues before the CDR3 terminus; the germline J gene supplies the remainder. The genes are TRBV7-2 and TRBJ1-4, with D perhaps TRBD1 (6 bases). This CDR3 region has 15 residues. In germline, CDR1 is SGHTA, CDR2 FQGNSA. The V end was cut by 5 bases, the J end by 7 bases, with 17 bases between. The CDR3 protein is CASSPSQGFGEKLFF. The CDR3 bases that were read are TGTGCCAGCAGCCCCAGTCAGGGGTTTGGTGAAAAA.

On this clone: The read terminates 3 residues before the CDR3 end, so the remaining end is supplied by the germline J gene. The genes are TRBV5-1 and TRBJ1-4, with 7 bases fitting TRBD1. This CDR3 region has 15 residues. Germline CDR1 reads SGHRS; CDR2 reads YFSETQ. Trimming cost V 1 base and J 3 bases; bases outside gene matches: 3. The chain's CDR3 is CASSLQGDPNEKLFF. The CDR3 DNA, read in part, is TGCGCCAGCAGCTTGCAGGGGGACCCTAATGAAAAA.

A word on this clone: Sequencing ends 3 residues short of the CDR3 end; the germline J gene provides the rest. The V call is TRBV11-2, the J call TRBJ2-4; the D gene is possibly TRBD2 (6 bases). The CDR3 runs to 15 residues. The germline V and J ends were trimmed by 2 bases and 6 bases, with 14 bases remaining between them. Germline assignment: CDR1 SGHAT and CDR2 FQNNGV. CDR3 region: CASSLPRGSGNIQYF. The sequenced part of the CDR3 DNA is TGTGCCAGCAGCTTACCACGGGGGAGTGGAAACATT.

A note on this clone: The read terminates 3 residues ahead of where the CDR3 ends, so the germline J gene completes it. The chain links TRBV7-9 to TRBJ2-5; 8 bases are shared with TRBD1. This CDR3 is 15 amino acids long. Germline V gene sequence: CDR1 SEHNR, CDR2 FQNEAQ (reference sequence). Germline trimming cut 7 bases from V and 5 bases from J; bases unmatched to any gene: 12. The CDR3 DNA, read in part, is TGTGCCAGCACCCCTACCGGGACAGGCGGCGAGACC. Translated: CASTPTGTGGET. The entire CDR3 sequence reads CASTPTGTGGETQYF. The variable domain in full, completed from reference TRBV7-9 and TRBJ2-5, reads DTGVSQNPRHKITKRGQNVTFRCDPISEHNRLYWYRQTLGQGPEFLTYFQNEAQLEKSRLLSDRFSAERPKGSFSTLEIQRTEQGDSAMYLCASTPTGTGGETQYFGPGTRLLVL.

Concerning this clone: The read is 3 residues too short to cover the CDR3 end, so that end is filled in from the germline J gene. The chain has TRBV30 and TRBJ2-6, with TRBD1 matching over 10 bases. In germline, CDR1 is GTSNPN, CDR2 SVGIG (reference sequence). The V gene end was trimmed by 4 bases and the J gene end by 1 base; junction bases not matched to a gene: 7. The CDR3 runs to 17 residues. Incomplete CDR3 DNA: TGTGCCTGGACCCGGGACAGGGGTCGTTCTGGGGCCAACGTC. It is translated as CAWTRDRGRSGANV. The whole CDR3 sequence reads CAWTRDRGRSGANVLTF.

On this clone: The read comes to an end 3 residues before the CDR3 does, leaving the germline J gene to fill in the end. The rearrangement joins TRBV19 to TRBJ2-2; D is unresolved. The V gene lost 3 bases and the J gene lost 0 bases, with 5 bases spanning the gap. The germline V gene encodes CDR1 LNHDA and CDR2 SQIVND (reference sequence). The CDR3 sequence is 14 residues long. The sequenced CDR3 bases are TGTGCCAGTAGTATCCAATCGAACACCGGGGAG. This translates into CASSIQSNTGE. The complete CDR3 sequence is CASSIQSNTGELFF.

As concerns this clone: The CDR3 end is not reached by the read, which stops 3 residues before it; the germline J gene fills it in. This chain links TRBV2 with TRBJ1-1; D is uncertain. Looked up from germline, CDR1 is SNHLY and CDR2 is FYNNEI. The V gene lost 2 bases and the J gene lost 1 base, with 8 bases spanning the gap. CDR3 length: 14 residues. CDR3 amino acids: CASSESTGNTEAFF. The sequenced part of the CDR3 DNA is TGTGCCAGCAGTGAAAGTACCGGGAACACTGAA.